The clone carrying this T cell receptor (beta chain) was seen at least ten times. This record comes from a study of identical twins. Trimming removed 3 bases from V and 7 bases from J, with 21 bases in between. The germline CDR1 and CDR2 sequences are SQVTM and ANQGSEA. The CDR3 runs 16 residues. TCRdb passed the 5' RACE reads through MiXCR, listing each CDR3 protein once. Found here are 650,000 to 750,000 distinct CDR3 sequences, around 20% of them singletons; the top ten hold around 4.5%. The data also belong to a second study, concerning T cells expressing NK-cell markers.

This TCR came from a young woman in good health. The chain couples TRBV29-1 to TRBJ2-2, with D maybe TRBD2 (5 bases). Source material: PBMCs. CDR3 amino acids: CSVENERTGRGGELFF. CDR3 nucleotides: TGCAGCGTTGAGAATGAGCGGACCGGAAGAGGCGGGGAGCTGTTTTTT.